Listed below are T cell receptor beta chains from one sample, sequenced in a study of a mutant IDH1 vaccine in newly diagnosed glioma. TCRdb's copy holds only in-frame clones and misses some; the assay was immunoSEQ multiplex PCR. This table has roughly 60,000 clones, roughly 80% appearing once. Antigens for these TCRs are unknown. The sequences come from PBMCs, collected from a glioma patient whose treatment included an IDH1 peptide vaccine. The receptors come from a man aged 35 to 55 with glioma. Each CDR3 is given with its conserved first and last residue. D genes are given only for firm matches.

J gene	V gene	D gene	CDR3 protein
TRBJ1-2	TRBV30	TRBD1	CAWAGPGQGHSFYGYTF
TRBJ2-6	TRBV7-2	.	CASSLRVGGANVLTF
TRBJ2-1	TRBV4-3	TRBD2	CASSQVLAGVDNEQFF
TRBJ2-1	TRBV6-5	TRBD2	CASSRNLAGGNEQFF
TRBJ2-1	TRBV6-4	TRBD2	CASSLKSGTSLIHEQFF
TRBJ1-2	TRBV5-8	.	CASRLPSDNYGYTF
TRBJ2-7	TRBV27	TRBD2	CASTPLAGGYEQYF
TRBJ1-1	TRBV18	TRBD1	CASSPTGTGVNTEAFF
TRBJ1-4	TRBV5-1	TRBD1	CASSPGGGGNEKLFF
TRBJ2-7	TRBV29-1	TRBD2	CSVIAKTSGRYEQYF
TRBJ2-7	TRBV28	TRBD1	CASSPATGGYEQYF
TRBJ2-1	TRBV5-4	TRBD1	CASSPPGWDRGLSEQFF
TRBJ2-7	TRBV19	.	CASSIVGGTYEQYF
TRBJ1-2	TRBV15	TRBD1	CATSRDRGQGGYGYTF
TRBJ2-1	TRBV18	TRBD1	CASSRDRGRDNEQFF
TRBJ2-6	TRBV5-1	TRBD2	CASSSGGSSGANVLTF
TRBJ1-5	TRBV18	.	CASSGRNSNQPQHF
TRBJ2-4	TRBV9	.	CASSVDPTGAKNIQYF
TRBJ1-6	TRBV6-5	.	CASREGGGNSPLHF
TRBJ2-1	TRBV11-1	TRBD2	CASSMSSGSSSYNEQFF
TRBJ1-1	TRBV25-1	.	CASSADGRSEAFF
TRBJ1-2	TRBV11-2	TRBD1	CASSRTRQGSYTF
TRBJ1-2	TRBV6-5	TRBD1	CASSYSGQGLGGYTF
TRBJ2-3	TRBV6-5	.	CASSYSGAGLTDTQYF